This is a list of T cell receptor beta chains from one sample in a study of blood T cell repertoires in COVID-19. The data were produced by immunoSEQ multiplex PCR, yet TCRdb's version contains in-frame clones alone and is incomplete. Of 150,000 to 200,000 clones detected, 60% to 80% appear once; the ten largest clones hold around 2.7%. Sequenced: peripheral blood. The receptors were gathered from a man aged 65-85 years with acute or convalescent COVID-19. CDR3s include the opening cysteine and the closing phenylalanine or tryptophan. The D gene is left open where the match is weak. Clone size is given for some rows only: seen once, a few or many times, or a class if the clone is expanded.

v_call	clone_size	j_call	d_call	cdr3_aa	cdr3_nt
TRBV27	.	TRBJ2-1	.	CASSRDYYNEQFF	TGTGCCAGCAGTCGGGATTACTACAATGAGCAGTTCTTC
TRBV7-6	.	TRBJ2-5	.	CASSPPAATSRETQYF	TGTGCCAGCAGCCCCCCGGCGGCGACTAGTCGAGAGACCCAGTACTTC
TRBV28	once	TRBJ1-2	TRBD1	CASSLSIQGSGYTF	TGTGCCAGCAGTTTATCGATACAGGGGAGTGGCTACACCTTC
TRBV6-5	.	TRBJ2-3	.	CASSPTRGTQYF	TGTGCCAGCAGCCCGACCCGGGGTACGCAGTATTTT
TRBV6-6	once	TRBJ1-3	.	CASSYSQGTGNTIYF	TGTGCCAGCAGTTACAGTCAGGGAACTGGAAACACCATATATTTT
TRBV5-1	.	TRBJ2-2	.	CASREGTMTGELFF	TGCGCCAGCAGGGAGGGTACGATGACCGGGGAGCTGTTTTTT
TRBV9	.	TRBJ2-1	TRBD2	CASSGGTSGRIYNEQFF	TGTGCCAGCAGCGGGGGGACTAGCGGGAGAATCTACAATGAGCAGTTCTTC
TRBV6-5	few	TRBJ1-3	TRBD1	CASSSTGDLGNTIYF	TGTGCCAGCAGTTCAACAGGGGACTTAGGAAACACCATATATTTT
TRBV5-1	few	TRBJ2-5	TRBD1	CASSTTGMETQYF	TGCGCCAGCAGCACGACAGGGATGGAGACCCAGTACTTC
TRBV14	.	TRBJ2-5	TRBD2	CASSQGASGRQRETQYF	TGTGCCAGCAGCCAAGGGGCTAGCGGGAGGCAACGGGAGACCCAGTACTTC
TRBV19	.	TRBJ1-1	TRBD1	CASRRDRNTEAFF	TGTGCCAGTAGACGGGACAGGAACACTGAAGCTTTCTTT
TRBV6-1	.	TRBJ2-7	.	CASSEIWAGRSYEQYF	TGTGCCAGCAGTGAAATCTGGGCGGGTAGGTCCTACGAGCAGTACTTC
TRBV28	.	TRBJ1-5	.	CASSTGNQPQHF	TGTGCCAGCAGTACCGGGAATCAGCCCCAGCATTTT
TRBV6-5	.	TRBJ1-1	.	CASSYRLFSGNTEAFF	TGTGCCAGCAGTTACAGGTTGTTTTCAGGGAACACTGAAGCTTTCTTT
TRBV25-1	.	TRBJ2-7	TRBD1	CASSERQGESSYEQYF	TGTGCCAGCAGTGAACGACAGGGGGAAAGCTCCTACGAGCAGTACTTC
TRBV7-2	many	TRBJ2-7	TRBD2	CASSWGTSGIYEQYF	TGTGCCAGCAGCTGGGGGACTAGCGGGATCTACGAGCAGTACTTC
TRBV2	.	TRBJ2-6	TRBD1	CATRFIGTGAGANVLTF	TGTGCCACCAGGTTTATCGGGACAGGGGCTGGGGCCAACGTCCTGACTTTC
TRBV18	.	TRBJ2-1	.	CASSPIVELNEQFF	TGTGCCAGCTCACCAATTGTAGAACTCAATGAGCAGTTCTTC
TRBV13	.	TRBJ2-7	TRBD1	CASSSSYRDRYGNYEQYF	TGTGCCAGCAGCTCCTCCTACAGGGACAGGTACGGCAATTACGAGCAGTACTTC
TRBV28	.	TRBJ2-2	TRBD1	CASSLSGTGDGELFF	TGTGCCAGCAGTTTATCCGGGACAGGGGACGGGGAGCTGTTTTTT
TRBV18	.	TRBJ2-2	TRBD1	CASSRVQGQGSNTGELFF	TGTGCCAGCTCACGCGTGCAGGGACAGGGGTCGAACACCGGGGAGCTGTTTTTT
TRBV5-1	once	TRBJ2-5	TRBD1	CASSLGLQPGGWGQETQYF	TGCGCCAGCAGCTTGGGTCTTCAACCAGGGGGCTGGGGGCAAGAGACCCAGTACTTC
TRBV24-1	.	TRBJ2-1	TRBD2	CATSKGLAGGEQFF	TGTGCCACCAGCAAGGGACTAGCGGGAGGTGAGCAGTTCTTC
TRBV7-9	.	TRBJ2-3	TRBD2	CASSPATGGRSDTQYF	TGTGCCAGCAGCCCTGCCACGGGGGGGCGATCAGATACGCAGTATTTT
TRBV11-3	.	TRBJ2-1	.	CASSLDLDSYNEQFF	TGTGCCAGCAGCTTAGACCTAGACAGCTACAATGAGCAGTTCTTC
TRBV6-2/TRBV6-3	few	TRBJ2-5	.	CASSYYLGPETQYF	TGTGCCAGCAGTTACTATTTGGGGCCCGAGACCCAGTACTTC
TRBV7-2	.	TRBJ1-2	.	CASSPYQAGATNYGYTF	TGTGCCAGCAGCCCCTATCAGGCAGGCGCTACTAACTATGGCTACACCTTC
TRBV2	once	TRBJ1-1	.	CASNRGNTEAFF	TGTGCCAGCAATAGGGGGAACACTGAAGCTTTCTTT
TRBV5-1	.	TRBJ1-2	.	CASSPQPVTDRSYGYTF	TGCGCCAGCAGCCCACAACCCGTTACCGACAGGAGCTATGGCTACACCTTC
TRBV6-6	.	TRBJ1-5	TRBD1	CASSSGTGSSNQPQHF	TGTGCCAGCAGTTCCGGGACAGGGTCGAGCAATCAGCCCCAGCATTTT
TRBV6-1	.	TRBJ1-2	.	CASRQAPLYGYTF	TGTGCCAGCCGTCAAGCCCCTCTATATGGCTACACCTTC
TRBV19	.	TRBJ1-2	TRBD1	CASTTGPNYGYTF	TGTGCCAGTACGACAGGGCCTAACTATGGCTACACCTTC
TRBV7-2	few	TRBJ2-4	.	CASSLTGGDGIQYF	TGTGCCAGCAGCTTAACGGGGGGCGATGGCATTCAGTACTTC
TRBV14	.	TRBJ2-3	.	CASSQDTRVYRPDTQYF	TGTGCCAGCAGCCAAGATACCAGGGTTTATCGTCCAGATACGCAGTATTTT
TRBV5-1	.	TRBJ2-7	TRBD2	CASSSGLAGGYGYEQYF	TGCGCCAGCAGCTCGGGACTAGCGGGAGGGTACGGATACGAGCAGTACTTC